The clone carrying this T cell receptor beta chain was seen at least ten times. TCRdb reprocessed the RT-PCR reads via MiXCR and lists one record per CDR3 protein. The table includes roughly 250,000 distinct CDR3 sequences, 14% detected once. The entry originates in a study of patients and donors after allogeneic stem cell transplantation. Sequenced: blood, either unsorted or a sorted T cell fraction (not recorded which). The TCR originated in a human donor who was either an allogeneic HSCT recipient or a stem cell or donor lymphocyte infusion donor (not recorded which). It is not recorded whose cells these are; they may come from a transplant donor.

The CDR3 loop is CASSGGLAGGPVPYNEQFF. The CDR3 region has the DNA TGTGCCAGCAGCGGGGGACTAGCGGGGGGCCCCGTCCCTTACAATGAGCAGTTCTTC. The chain employs TRBV5-6 and TRBJ2-1; 15 bases align to TRBD2. Trimming cost V 4 bases and J 4 bases; bases outside gene matches: 12. Germline V gene sequence: CDR1 SGHDT, CDR2 YYEEEE. The length of the CDR3 is 19 residues.